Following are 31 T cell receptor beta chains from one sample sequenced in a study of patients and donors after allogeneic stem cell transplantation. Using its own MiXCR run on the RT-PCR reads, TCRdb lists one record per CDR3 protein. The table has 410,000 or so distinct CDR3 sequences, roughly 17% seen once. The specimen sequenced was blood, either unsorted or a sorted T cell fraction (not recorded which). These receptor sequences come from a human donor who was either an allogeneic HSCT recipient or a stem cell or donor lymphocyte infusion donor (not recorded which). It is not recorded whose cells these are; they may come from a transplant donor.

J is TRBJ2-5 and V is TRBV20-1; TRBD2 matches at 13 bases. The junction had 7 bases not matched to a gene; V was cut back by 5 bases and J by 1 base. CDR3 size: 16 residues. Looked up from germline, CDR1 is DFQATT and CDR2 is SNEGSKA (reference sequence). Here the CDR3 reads CSAHRTSGSLQETQYF. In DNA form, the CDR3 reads TGCAGTGCTCATCGGACTAGCGGGAGCCTCCAAGAGACCCAGTACTTC.

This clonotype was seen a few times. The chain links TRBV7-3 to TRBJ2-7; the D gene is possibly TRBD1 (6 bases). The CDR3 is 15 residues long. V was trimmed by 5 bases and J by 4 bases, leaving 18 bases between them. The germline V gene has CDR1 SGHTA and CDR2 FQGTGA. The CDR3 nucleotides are TGTGCCAGCAGCATAGGGACACGGAATGCTTACGAGCAGTACTTC. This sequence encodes CASSIGTRNAYEQYF.

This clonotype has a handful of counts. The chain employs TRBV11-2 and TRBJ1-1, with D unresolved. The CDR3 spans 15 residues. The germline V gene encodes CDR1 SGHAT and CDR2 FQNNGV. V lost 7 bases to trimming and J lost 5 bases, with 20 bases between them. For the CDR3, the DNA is TGTGCCAGCACCCGGGAAACAAGGAGGTGGACTGAAGCTTTCTTT. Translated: CASTRETRRWTEAFF.

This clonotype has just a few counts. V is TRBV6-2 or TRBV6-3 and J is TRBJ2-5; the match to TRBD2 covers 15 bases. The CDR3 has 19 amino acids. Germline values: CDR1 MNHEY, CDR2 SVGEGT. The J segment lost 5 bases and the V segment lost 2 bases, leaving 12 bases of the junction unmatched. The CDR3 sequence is CASSYLSGTSGGLHETQYF. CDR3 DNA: TGTGCCAGCAGTTACCTTTCCGGGACTAGCGGGGGGCTCCATGAGACCCAGTACTTC.

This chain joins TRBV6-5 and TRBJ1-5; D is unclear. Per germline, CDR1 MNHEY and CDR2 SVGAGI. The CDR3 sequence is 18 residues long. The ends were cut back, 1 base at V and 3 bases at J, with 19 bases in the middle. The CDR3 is CASSYYLGLTDFNQPQHF. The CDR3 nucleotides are TGTGCCAGCAGTTACTATTTGGGATTGACGGACTTCAATCAGCCCCAGCATTTT.

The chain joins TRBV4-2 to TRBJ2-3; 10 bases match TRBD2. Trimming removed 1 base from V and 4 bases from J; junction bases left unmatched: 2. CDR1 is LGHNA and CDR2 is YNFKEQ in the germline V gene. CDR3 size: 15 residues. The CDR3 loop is CASSQASGGADTQYF. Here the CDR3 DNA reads TGTGCCAGCAGCCAAGCCAGCGGGGGGGCAGATACGCAGTATTTT.

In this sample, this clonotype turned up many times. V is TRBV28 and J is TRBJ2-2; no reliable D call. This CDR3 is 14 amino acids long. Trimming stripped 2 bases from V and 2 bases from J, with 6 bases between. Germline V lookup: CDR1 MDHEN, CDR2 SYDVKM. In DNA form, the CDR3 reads TGTGCCAGCAGTTTACCCTCCAACACCGGGGAGCTGTTTTTT. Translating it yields CASSLPSNTGELFF.

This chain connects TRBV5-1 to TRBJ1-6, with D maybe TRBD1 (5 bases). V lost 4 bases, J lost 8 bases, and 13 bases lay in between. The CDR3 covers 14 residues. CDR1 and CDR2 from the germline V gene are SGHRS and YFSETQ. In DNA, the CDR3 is TGCGCCAGCAGCGAAGGGGTGTGGGATTCACCCCTCCACTTT. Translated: CASSEGVWDSPLHF.

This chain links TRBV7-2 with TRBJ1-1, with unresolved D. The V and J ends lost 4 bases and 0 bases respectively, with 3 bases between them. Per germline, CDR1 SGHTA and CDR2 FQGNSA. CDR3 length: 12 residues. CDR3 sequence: CASSYLNTEAFF. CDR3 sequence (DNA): TGTGCCAGCAGCTACCTGAACACTGAAGCTTTCTTT.

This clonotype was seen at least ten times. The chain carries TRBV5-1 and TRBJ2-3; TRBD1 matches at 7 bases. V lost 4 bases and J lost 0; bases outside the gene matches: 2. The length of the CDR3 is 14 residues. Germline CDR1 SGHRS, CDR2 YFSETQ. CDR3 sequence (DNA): TGCGCCAGCAGCCCGGACAGGAGCACAGATACGCAGTATTTT. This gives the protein CASSPDRSTDTQYF.

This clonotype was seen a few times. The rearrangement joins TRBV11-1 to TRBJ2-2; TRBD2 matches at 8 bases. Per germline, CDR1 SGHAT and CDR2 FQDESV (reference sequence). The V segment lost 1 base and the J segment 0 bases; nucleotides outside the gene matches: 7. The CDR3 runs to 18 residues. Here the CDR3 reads CASSLVGMGLANTGELFF. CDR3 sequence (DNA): TGTGCCAGCAGCTTAGTTGGTATGGGACTAGCGAACACCGGGGAGCTGTTTTTT.

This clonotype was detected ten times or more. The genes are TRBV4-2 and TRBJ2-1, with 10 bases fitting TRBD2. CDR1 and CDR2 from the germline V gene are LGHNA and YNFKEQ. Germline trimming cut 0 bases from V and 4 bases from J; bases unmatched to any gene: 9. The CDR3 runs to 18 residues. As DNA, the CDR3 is TGTGCCAGCAGCCAAGATGGTGTGGCTAGCGGGAGATACAATGAGCAGTTCTTC. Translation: CASSQDGVASGRYNEQFF.

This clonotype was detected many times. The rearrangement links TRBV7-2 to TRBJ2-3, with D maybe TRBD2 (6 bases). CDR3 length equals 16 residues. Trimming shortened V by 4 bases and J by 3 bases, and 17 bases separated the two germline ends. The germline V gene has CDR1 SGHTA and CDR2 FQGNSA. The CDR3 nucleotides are TGTGCCAGCAGCTCGATGACTAGGGTTAAGACAGATACGCAGTATTTT. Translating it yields CASSSMTRVKTDTQYF. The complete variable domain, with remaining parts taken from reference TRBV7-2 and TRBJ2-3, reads GAGVSQSPSNKVTEKGKDVELRCDPISGHTALYWYRQSLGQGLEFLIYFQGNSAPDKSGLPSDRFSAERTGGSVSTLTIQRTQQEDSAVYLCASSSMTRVKTDTQYFGPGTRLTVL.

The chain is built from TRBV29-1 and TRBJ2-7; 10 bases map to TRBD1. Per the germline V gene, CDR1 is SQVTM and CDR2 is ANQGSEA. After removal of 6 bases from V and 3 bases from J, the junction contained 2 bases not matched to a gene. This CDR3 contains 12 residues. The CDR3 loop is CSVRDRGYEQYF. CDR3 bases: TGCAGCGTCCGGGACAGGGGCTACGAGCAGTACTTC.

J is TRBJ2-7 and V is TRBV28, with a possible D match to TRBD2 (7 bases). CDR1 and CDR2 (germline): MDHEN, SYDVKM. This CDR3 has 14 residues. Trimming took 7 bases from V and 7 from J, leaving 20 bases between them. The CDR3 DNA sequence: TGTGCCAGCACCGGCAATGGGGGGGACATGGAGCAGTACTTC. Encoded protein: CASTGNGGDMEQYF.

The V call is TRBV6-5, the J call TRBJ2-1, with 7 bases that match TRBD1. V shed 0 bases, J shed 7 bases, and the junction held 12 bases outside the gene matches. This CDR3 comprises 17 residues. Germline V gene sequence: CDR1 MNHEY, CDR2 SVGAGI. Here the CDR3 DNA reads TGTGCCAGCAGTTACTCCGGGACCGACAGGGTAGGGAATGAGCAGTTCTTC. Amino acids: CASSYSGTDRVGNEQFF.

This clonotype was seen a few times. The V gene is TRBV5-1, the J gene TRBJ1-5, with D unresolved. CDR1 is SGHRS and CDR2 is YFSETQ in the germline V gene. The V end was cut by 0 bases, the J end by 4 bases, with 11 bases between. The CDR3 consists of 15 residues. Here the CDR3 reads CASSLEAGWNQPQHF. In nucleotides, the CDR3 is TGCGCCAGCAGCTTGGAGGCAGGATGGAATCAGCCCCAGCATTTT.

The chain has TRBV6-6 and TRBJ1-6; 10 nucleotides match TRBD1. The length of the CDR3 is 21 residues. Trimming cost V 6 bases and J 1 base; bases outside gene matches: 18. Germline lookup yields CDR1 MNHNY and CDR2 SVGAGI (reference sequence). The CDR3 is CASRTRSPGTGEWSYNSPLHF. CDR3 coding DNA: TGTGCCAGCAGGACCCGGTCCCCCGGGACAGGGGAATGGTCCTATAATTCACCCCTCCACTTT.

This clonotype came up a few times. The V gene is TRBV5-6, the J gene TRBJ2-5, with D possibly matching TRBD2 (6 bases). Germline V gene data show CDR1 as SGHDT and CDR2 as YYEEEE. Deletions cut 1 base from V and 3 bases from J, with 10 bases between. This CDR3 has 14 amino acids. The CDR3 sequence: CASSLIAVEETQYF. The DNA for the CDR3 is TGTGCCAGCAGCTTGATAGCGGTGGAAGAGACCCAGTACTTC.

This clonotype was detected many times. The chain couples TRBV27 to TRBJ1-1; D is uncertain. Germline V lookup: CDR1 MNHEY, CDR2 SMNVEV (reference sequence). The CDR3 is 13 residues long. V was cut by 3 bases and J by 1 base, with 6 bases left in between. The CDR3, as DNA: TGTGCCAGCAGTTTTTCAGAGAACACTGAAGCTTTCTTT. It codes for CASSFSENTEAFF.

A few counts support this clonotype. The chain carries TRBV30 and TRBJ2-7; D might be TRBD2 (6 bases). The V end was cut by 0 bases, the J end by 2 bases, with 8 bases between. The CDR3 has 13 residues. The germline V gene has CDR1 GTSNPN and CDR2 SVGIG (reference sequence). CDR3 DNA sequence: TGTGCCTGGAGTGTGGAGGGTCCCTACGAGCAGTACTTC. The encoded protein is CAWSVEGPYEQYF.

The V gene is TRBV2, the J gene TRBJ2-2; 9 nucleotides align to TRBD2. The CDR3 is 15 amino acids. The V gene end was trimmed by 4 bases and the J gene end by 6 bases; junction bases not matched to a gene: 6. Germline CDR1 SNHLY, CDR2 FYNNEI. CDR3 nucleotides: TGTGCCAGCAGTGGTAGCGGGAGCCCTCCCGGGGAGCTGTTTTTT. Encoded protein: CASSGSGSPPGELFF.

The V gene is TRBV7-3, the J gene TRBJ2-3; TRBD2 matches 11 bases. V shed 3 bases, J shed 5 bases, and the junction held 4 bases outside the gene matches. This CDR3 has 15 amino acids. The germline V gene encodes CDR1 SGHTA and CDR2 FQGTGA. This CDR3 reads CASSLVGLAGDTQYF. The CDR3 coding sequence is TGTGCCAGCAGCTTGGTCGGACTAGCGGGAGATACGCAGTATTTT. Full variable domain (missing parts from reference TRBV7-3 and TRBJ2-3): GAGVSQTPSNKVTEKGKYVELRCDPISGHTALYWYRQSLGQGPEFLIYFQGTGAADDSGLPNDRFFAVRPEGSVSTLKIQRTERGDSAVYLCASSLVGLAGDTQYFGPGTRLTVL.

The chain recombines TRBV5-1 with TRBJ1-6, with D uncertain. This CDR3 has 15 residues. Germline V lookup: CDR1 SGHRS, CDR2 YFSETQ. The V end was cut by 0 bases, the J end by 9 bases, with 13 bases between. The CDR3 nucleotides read TGCGCCAGCAGCTTGGATCGGGGTCGCGGTTCACCCCTCCACTTT. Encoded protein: CASSLDRGRGSPLHF.

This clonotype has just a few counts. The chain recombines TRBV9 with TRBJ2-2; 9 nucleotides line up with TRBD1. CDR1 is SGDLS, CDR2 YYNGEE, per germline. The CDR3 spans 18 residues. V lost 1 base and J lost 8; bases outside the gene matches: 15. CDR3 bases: TGTGCCAGCAGCGTATGGCCCGGGACAGGGAGAAGTACGGGGGAGCTGTTTTTT. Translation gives CASSVWPGTGRSTGELFF.

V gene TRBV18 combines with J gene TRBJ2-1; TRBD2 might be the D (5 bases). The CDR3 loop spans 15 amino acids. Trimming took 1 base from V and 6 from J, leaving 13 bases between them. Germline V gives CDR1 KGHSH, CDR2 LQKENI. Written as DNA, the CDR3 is TGTGCCAGCTCACCACTAGCGCTCAACGGCAATGAGCAGTTCTTC. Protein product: CASSPLALNGNEQFF. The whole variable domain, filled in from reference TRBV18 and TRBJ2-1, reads NAGVMQNPRHLVRRRGQEARLRCSPMKGHSHVYWYRQLPEEGLKFMVYLQKENIIDESGMPKERFSAEFPKEGPSILRIQQVVRGDSAAYFCASSPLALNGNEQFFGPGTRLTVL.

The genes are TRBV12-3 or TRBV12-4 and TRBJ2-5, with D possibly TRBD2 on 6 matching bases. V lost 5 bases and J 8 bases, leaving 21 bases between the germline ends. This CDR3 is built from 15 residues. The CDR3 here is CASSLTPGTPLTQYF. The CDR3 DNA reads TGTGCCAGCAGTCTAACTCCCGGGACTCCTTTAACCCAGTACTTC.

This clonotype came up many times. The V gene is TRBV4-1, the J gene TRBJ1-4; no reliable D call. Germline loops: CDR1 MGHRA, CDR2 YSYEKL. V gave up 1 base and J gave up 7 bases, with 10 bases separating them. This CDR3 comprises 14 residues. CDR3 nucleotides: TGCGCCAGCAGCCAAGTGGCAGCCTCTGAAAAACTGTTTTTT. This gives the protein CASSQVAASEKLFF.

This chain's CDR3 is CATKGGVEAFF. The DNA for the CDR3 is TGTGCCACCAAGGGGGGCGTAGAAGCTTTCTTT. The chain employs TRBV15 and TRBJ1-1; D is perhaps TRBD1 (6 bases). Germline V lookup: CDR1 LNHNV, CDR2 YYDKDF (reference sequence). CDR3 length: 11 residues. V gave up 7 bases and J gave up 8 bases, with 11 bases separating them. The whole variable domain, filled in from reference TRBV15 and TRBJ1-1, reads DAMVIQNPRYQVTQFGKPVTLSCSQTLNHNVMYWYQQKSSQAPKLLFHYYDKDFNNEADTPDNFQSRRPNTSFCFLDIRSPGLGDTAMYLCATKGGVEAFFGQGTRLTVV.

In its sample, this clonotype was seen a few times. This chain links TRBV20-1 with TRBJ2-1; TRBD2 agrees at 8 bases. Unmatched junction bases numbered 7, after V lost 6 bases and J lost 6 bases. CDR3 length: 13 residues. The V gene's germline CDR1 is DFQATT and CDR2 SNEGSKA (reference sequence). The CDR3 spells CSARAGVLNEQFF. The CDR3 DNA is TGCAGTGCCCGAGCGGGGGTCCTCAATGAGCAGTTCTTC.

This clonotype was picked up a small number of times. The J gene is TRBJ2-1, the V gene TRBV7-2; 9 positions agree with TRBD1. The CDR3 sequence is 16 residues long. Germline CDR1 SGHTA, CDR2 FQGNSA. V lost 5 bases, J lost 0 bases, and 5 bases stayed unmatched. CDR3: CASSLRTGVSYNEQFF. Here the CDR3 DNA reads TGTGCCAGCAGCCTACGGACAGGGGTCTCCTACAATGAGCAGTTCTTC. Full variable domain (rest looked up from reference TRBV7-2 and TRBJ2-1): GAGVSQSPSNKVTEKGKDVELRCDPISGHTALYWYRQSLGQGLEFLIYFQGNSAPDKSGLPSDRFSAERTGGSVSTLTIQRTQQEDSAVYLCASSLRTGVSYNEQFFGPGTRLTVL.